This TCR beta chain was observed in a study of blood T cell repertoires in COVID-19 (TCRdb year 2020). Turning to the overall study: Samples covering the acute and convalescent phases of COVID-19 were provided by collaborators in the United States, Italy and Spain. Samples came from the ongoing ImmuneRACE study (first 160 participants) plus 1,254 subjects from 6 global collaborators. Where available, HLA class I and class II types were taken from metadata supplied by the sample provider and were not determined by assay-based typing. The prospective study material was composed of cDNA or gDNA derived from T cells, B-cell-depleted T cells, or PBMCs. Deeply sampled blood TCRbeta repertoires from subjects exposed to, actively infected with, or recovered from COVID-19 were included in the dataset. The repertoires were made available in a free public database intended to serve as a resource for research on the immune response to SARS-CoV-2. The sample metadata nearly always contained a de-identified subject ID, COVID-19 status, age in years and sex.

One collaborating source in Seattle enrolled patients during active infection and followed them longitudinally through the course of disease. Whole blood was collected in K2EDTA tubes by collaborating institutions according to the institutions' own protocols. For TCRbeta analysis, collaborators shipped samples in one of three forms: frozen whole blood, isolated PBMCs, or DNA extracted from either of those sample types. Points the paper makes about the study in general: The quantity of clinical and demographic metadata differed by source and by participant and was supplied without curation.

Taken from cysteine to phenylalanine, the CDR3 has 15 residues. The only DNA kept is the CDR3, 45 bases in frame from the first base. The germline V gene (reference sequence) sets CDR1 to GTSNPN and CDR2 to SVGIG. After removal of 0 bases from V and 4 bases from J, the junction retains 7 bases not matched to a gene. The immunoSEQ Assay, a bias-controlled multiplex PCR, was used to amplify TCRbeta CDR3 regions from genomic DNA. In the source study's methods: The number of nucleated cells in each sample was estimated from the amplification of reference gene primers within the assay. Sequence reads were collapsed and filtered to measure the absolute abundance of every unique TCRbeta CDR3 rearrangement. Productive Simpson clonality was computed per sample as the square root of Simpson's diversity index over productive rearrangements. The clones in this table, taken by TCRdb from immuneACCESS, are in-frame only. Not every clone is retained; where verified, under half of the shortfall comes from an unresolved V gene, and the cause of the rest is unknown. That table gives V, J and clone size, and the DNA gave D and trimming. Counted in this sample were some 400,000 clones; about 87% of them appeared once. More than 9% of the sample is in the top ten clones.

Concerning this clone itself: Its antigen is unknown. Qualities for individual bases were not recorded, and no much larger clone is one base off.

Sequenced sample: peripheral blood. This TCR came from a woman under 40 with COVID-19, enrolled during active disease. This chain joins TRBV30 to TRBJ2-7; TRBD1 matches 9 bases in the middle. Read as DNA, the sequence is TGTGCCTGGAGTGTACCCTGGACAGGGGTTTACGAGCAGTACTTC. This sequence encodes CAWSVPWTGVYEQYF.